A single sample is the source of the 22 T cell receptor beta chains below, sequenced in a study of T cells in localized non-small cell lung cancer. Clones were sequenced by immunoSEQ multiplex PCR, and TCRdb holds only the in-frame ones, with some missing. This table holds 70,000 to 75,000 clones, about 88% found once. The sequenced sample was peripheral blood, obtained before any cancer treatment. The receptors derive from a female donor of 60 years or more with stage I lung adenocarcinoma.

The chain has TRBV9 and TRBJ2-7; D gene ambiguous. CDR3 length: 15 amino acids. CDR1 is SGDLS, CDR2 YYNGEE, per germline. V dropped 0 bases and J dropped 6 bases, with 16 bases sitting between them. The CDR3 loop reads CASSVDPQERVEQYF. The CDR3, as DNA: TGTGCCAGCAGCGTAGACCCCCAGGAGCGAGTCGAGCAGTACTTC.

The gene calls are TRBV6-1 and TRBJ1-5; D is unclear. V lost 3 bases and J lost 8, with 8 bases in between. Germline V CDR1 and CDR2: MNHNS, SASEGT. The CDR3 covers 12 residues. The CDR3 protein is CASSDSIEPQHF. The CDR3 region has the DNA TGTGCCAGCAGTGATTCGATCGAGCCCCAGCATTTT.

The gene calls are TRBV28 and TRBJ2-7; D unclear. The germline V gene encodes CDR1 MDHEN and CDR2 SYDVKM. The CDR3 length is 8 residues. Trimming removed 6 bases at V and 6 bases at J, with 0 bases between. The CDR3 region is CASSEQYF. The CDR3 region has the DNA TGTGCCAGCAGCGAGCAGTACTTC.

The genes are TRBV6-4 and TRBJ2-7; TRBD1 matches 9 bases. Germline assignment: CDR1 MRHNA and CDR2 SNTAGT. The CDR3 has 20 residues. V lost 6 bases, J lost 0 bases, and 21 bases stayed unmatched. For the CDR3, the DNA is TGTGCCAGCAGGGAGGGGGGGGACAGGGAATCGAAGTACCTCTCCTACGAGCAGTACTTC. This sequence encodes CASREGGDRESKYLSYEQYF.

The V gene is TRBV7-9, the J gene TRBJ1-1, with unresolved D. This CDR3 region has 14 residues. The germline CDR1 and CDR2 sequences are SEHNR and FQNEAQ (reference sequence). The V end lost 4 bases, the J end lost 1 base, and 10 bases lay between the germline ends. The CDR3 here is CASSSPWGNTEAFF. CDR3 sequence (DNA): TGTGCCAGCAGCTCGCCCTGGGGGAACACTGAAGCTTTCTTT.

This chain's CDR3 is CASSSNVKGLMNTEAFF. The CDR3 DNA reads as TGTGCCAGCAGTTCTAACGTAAAGGGGCTTATGAACACTGAAGCTTTCTTT. The gene calls are TRBV28 and TRBJ1-1; D might be TRBD1 (5 bases). CDR1 and CDR2 from the germline V gene are MDHEN and SYDVKM. CDR3 size: 17 residues. The germline V and J ends were trimmed by 4 bases and 0 bases, with 18 bases remaining between them.

The chain recombines TRBV4-2 with TRBJ2-3; 8 bases line up with TRBD2. The germline V gene has CDR1 LGHNA and CDR2 YNFKEQ. The V gene end was trimmed by 4 bases and the J gene end by 1 base; junction bases not matched to a gene: 10. CDR3 length equals 17 residues. CDR3 bases: TGTGCCAGCAGCCCCCTAGCGGGTGGCTTAGGCACAGATACGCAGTATTTT. It specifies CASSPLAGGLGTDTQYF.

This chain joins TRBV15 and TRBJ1-5, with D hard to call. Trimming removed 0 bases at V and 7 bases at J, with 7 bases between. Looked up from germline, CDR1 is LNHNV and CDR2 is YYDKDF (reference sequence). This CDR3 contains 13 residues. Here the CDR3 reads CATSRDRWQPQHF. CDR3 bases: TGTGCCACCAGCAGAGATAGGTGGCAGCCCCAGCATTTT. Supplemented by reference TRBV15 and TRBJ1-5, the full variable domain reads DAMVIQNPRYQVTQFGKPVTLSCSQTLNHNVMYWYQQKSSQAPKLLFHYYDKDFNNEADTPDNFQSRRPNTSFCFLDIRSPGLGDTAMYLCATSRDRWQPQHFGDGTRLSIL.

The chain couples TRBV28 to TRBJ2-2; TRBD2 matches 9 bases. The CDR3 runs 16 residues. Germline CDR1 reads MDHEN; CDR2 reads SYDVKM. The V and J ends lost 6 bases and 7 bases, in that order; junction bases with no gene match: 12. The CDR3 protein is CASSQEAGGVVGELFF. The CDR3, as DNA: TGTGCCAGCAGCCAGGAAGCGGGAGGTGTCGTCGGGGAGCTGTTTTTT.

The J gene is TRBJ2-2, the V gene TRBV5-1; TRBD2 is a possible D gene (5 bases). The germline V gene encodes CDR1 SGHRS and CDR2 YFSETQ. V was cut by 4 bases and J by 3 bases, with 13 bases left in between. CDR3 length: 15 amino acids. The CDR3 bases are TGCGCCAGCAGCCCGGACTTCGCGGACACCGGGGAGCTGTTTTTT. Its protein product is CASSPDFADTGELFF.

The chain is built from TRBV19 and TRBJ2-7; D unresolved. The CDR3 spans 13 residues. Germline V gene data show CDR1 as LNHDA and CDR2 as SQIVND (reference sequence). Trimming pared 2 bases from V and 1 base from J, leaving 6 bases between. CDR3 protein: CASSITQSYEQYF. The CDR3 region has the DNA TGTGCCAGTAGTATAACACAGTCCTACGAGCAGTACTTC.

The chain carries TRBV6-6 and TRBJ1-3; a possible D gene is TRBD1 (6 bases). The V gene lost 5 bases and the J gene lost 3 bases, with 11 bases spanning the gap. CDR1 MNHNY and CDR2 SVGAGI come from the germline V gene (reference sequence). This CDR3 has 14 amino acids. The CDR3 protein is CASSRQELGNTIYF. The CDR3 DNA sequence: TGTGCCAGCAGTAGACAGGAGCTTGGAAACACCATATATTTT.

The CDR3 DNA reads TGCGCCAGCAGGCGAAATAGCGGGGGGATTTCTAGCACAGATACGCAGTATTTT. Translated, it gives CASRRNSGGISSTDTQYF. V gene TRBV5-1 combines with J gene TRBJ2-3; TRBD2 matches at 10 bases. From germline, CDR1 is SGHRS and CDR2 YFSETQ. The CDR3 has 18 residues. V lost 5 bases and J lost 0; bases outside the gene matches: 12.

The rearrangement links TRBV9 to TRBJ2-1, with D perhaps assigned TRBD1 or TRBD2 (6 bases each). The CDR3 runs to 14 residues. V was trimmed by 3 bases and J by 7 bases, leaving 14 bases between them. In germline, CDR1 is SGDLS, CDR2 YYNGEE. CDR3 bases: TGTGCCAGCAGCGCCTCGGGGGCCCAAAATGAGCAGTTCTTC. This gives the protein CASSASGAQNEQFF. Combining the CDR3 with reference TRBV9 and TRBJ2-1 gives the whole variable domain DSGVTQTPKHLITATGQRVTLRCSPRSGDLSVYWYQQSLDQGLQFLIQYYNGEERAKGNILERFSAQQFPDLHSELNLSSLELGDSALYFCASSASGAQNEQFFGPGTRLTVL.

The V gene is TRBV4-3, the J gene TRBJ2-3; the D gene could be TRBD1 or TRBD2 (6 bases each). Germline lookup yields CDR1 LGHNA and CDR2 YSLEER. This CDR3 has 17 residues. Trimming pared 0 bases from V and 3 bases from J, leaving 16 bases between. The CDR3 here is CASSQDISGGGTDTQYF. The CDR3 DNA reads TGCGCCAGCAGCCAAGATATAAGCGGAGGGGGGACAGATACGCAGTATTTT.

This clone was detected once. This chain uses TRBV4-1 with TRBJ2-5; TRBD1 is a possible D gene (6 bases). The germline CDR1 and CDR2 sequences are MGHRA and YSYEKL. Trimming left V 4 bases short and J 9 bases short, with 27 bases between. The CDR3 contains 17 residues. CDR3 bases: TGCGCCAGCAGCCTAAGCGTCACAGGGCCGCCGCAACGGGCCCAGTACTTC. Translating it yields CASSLSVTGPPQRAQYF.

The chain joins TRBV2 to TRBJ2-7; the D gene is possibly TRBD1 (5 bases). Trimming left V 6 bases short and J 4 bases short, with 22 bases between. From germline, CDR1 is SNHLY and CDR2 FYNNEI. This CDR3 region has 16 residues. CDR3 DNA: TGTGCCAGCAGGCCAAGGACATCGCGGTCCACGTACGAGCAGTACTTC. This encodes CASRPRTSRSTYEQYF.

The chain has TRBV6-4 and TRBJ1-5, with D tentatively TRBD1 (5 bases). CDR1 and CDR2 from the germline V gene are MRHNA and SNTAGT. V dropped 7 bases and J dropped 1 base, with 23 bases sitting between them. The CDR3 sequence is 18 residues long. The CDR3 protein is CASNLGSRQTQSNQPQHF. In nucleotides, the CDR3 is TGTGCCAGCAACCTCGGGTCTCGACAGACGCAGAGCAATCAGCCCCAGCATTTT.

The genes are TRBV9 and TRBJ1-2, with D perhaps TRBD1 (5 bases). The V gene lost 7 bases and the J gene lost 0 bases, with 10 bases spanning the gap. The CDR3 has 13 residues. Germline V lookup: CDR1 SGDLS, CDR2 YYNGEE. In DNA form, the CDR3 reads TGTGCCAGCTCACAGACAGCTAACTATGGCTACACCTTC. It encodes CASSQTANYGYTF.

This clone has only one observation. The chain employs TRBV6-5 and TRBJ2-1; a possible D gene is TRBD2 (6 bases). The germline V and J ends were trimmed by 0 bases and 9 bases, with 15 bases remaining between them. Germline loops: CDR1 MNHEY, CDR2 SVGAGI. The CDR3 has 15 amino acids. As DNA, the CDR3 is TGTGCCAGCAGTTACTCCGGGACTTCAAGGGGTGAGCAGTTCTTC. Translating it yields CASSYSGTSRGEQFF.

The gene calls are TRBV27 and TRBJ2-3, with D perhaps TRBD1 (5 bases). V was cut by 7 bases and J by 7 bases, with 12 bases left in between. CDR1 and CDR2 (germline): MNHEY, SMNVEV (reference sequence). This CDR3 is 12 amino acids long. In DNA, the CDR3 is TGTGCCAGCACTTCCCAGGGAAATACGCAGTATTTT. It encodes CASTSQGNTQYF.

The gene calls are TRBV6-6 and TRBJ2-7, with 7 positions matching TRBD2. Looked up from germline, CDR1 is MNHNY and CDR2 is SVGAGI (reference sequence). With 5 bases clipped from V and 6 bases from J, the junction kept 16 bases outside the gene matches. CDR3 length: 16 residues. CDR3 region: CASSDWSGGVSVEQYF. The CDR3 nucleotides read TGTGCCAGCAGTGACTGGTCTGGGGGGGTTAGCGTCGAGCAGTACTTC.